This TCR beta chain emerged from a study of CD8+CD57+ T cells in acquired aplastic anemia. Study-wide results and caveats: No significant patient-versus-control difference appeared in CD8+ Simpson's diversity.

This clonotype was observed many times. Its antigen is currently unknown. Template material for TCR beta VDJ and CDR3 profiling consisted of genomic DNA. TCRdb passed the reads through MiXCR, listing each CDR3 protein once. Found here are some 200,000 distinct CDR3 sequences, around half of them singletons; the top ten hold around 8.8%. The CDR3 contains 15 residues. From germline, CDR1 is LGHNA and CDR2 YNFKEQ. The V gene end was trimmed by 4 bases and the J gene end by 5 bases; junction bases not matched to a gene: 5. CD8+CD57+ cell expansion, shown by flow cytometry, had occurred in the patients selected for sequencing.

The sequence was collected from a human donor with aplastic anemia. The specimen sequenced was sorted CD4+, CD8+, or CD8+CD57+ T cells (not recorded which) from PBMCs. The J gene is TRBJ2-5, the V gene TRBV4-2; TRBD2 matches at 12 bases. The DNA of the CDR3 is TGTGCCAGCAGCCCCCGACTAGCGGGAGTGGAGACCCAGTACTTC. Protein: CASSPRLAGVETQYF.